This entry describes one TCR beta chain. In the authors' workflow: Using reference gene primer amplification, nucleated cell counts were estimated. Produced via immunoSEQ multiplex PCR; TCRdb's table is partial and in-frame only. V and J calls and clone size are copied from that table; D and trimming were computed from the DNA. The table lists some 110,000 clones, roughly 80% of them singletons. This entry belongs to a study of blood T cell repertoires in COVID-19. Study-wide context: Donors in the United States, Italy and Spain gave samples during acute or convalescent COVID-19.

What was sequenced was peripheral blood. The sequence derives from a man in his 70s with acute or convalescent COVID-19.

Here the CDR3 DNA reads TGTGCCAGCAGACCCAGGACAGGCGGTTACGAGCAGTACTTC. The encoded protein is CASRPRTGGYEQYF. The chain links TRBV28 to TRBJ2-7; 7 bases are shared with TRBD1. This CDR3 contains 14 residues. Germline CDR1 and CDR2: MDHEN and SYDVKM. V was clipped by 6 bases and J by 4 bases; unmatched bases: 9.